This T cell receptor beta chain was sequenced in a study of OX40 agonist ivuxolimab in advanced cancers. With respect to the entire study: The costimulatory receptor OX40 (CD134) was targeted by ivuxolimab, a fully human IgG2 agonistic monoclonal antibody. Peripheral TCRbeta sequencing was intended to test whether TCR sequence diversity was altered and clonal T-cell expansion was caused by ivuxolimab. The dose-escalation cohort was approximately 83% male with a mean age of around 62 years, ranging from roughly 23 to 90. The paper describes the monotherapy dose-escalation part (N ≈ 52 patients) of the phase I trial of ivuxolimab. Intravenous ivuxolimab was administered to patients every 2 weeks at six dose levels: 0.01, 0.1, 0.3, 1.5, 3 and 10 mg/kg. Prior anti-PD-1, anti-PD-L1 or anti-CTLA-4 therapy was permitted, and approximately 40% of dose-escalation patients had received checkpoint inhibitors. Partial responses were achieved by three dose-escalation patients, of whom one had hepatocellular carcinoma and two had cutaneous melanoma. Of the approximately 50 dose-escalation patients, hepatocellular carcinoma was present in about 20, melanoma in approximately 15, renal cell carcinoma in 9 and head and neck cancer in 9. Beyond this particular receptor, the publication reports: After ivuxolimab, CD8+ T cells had more expanded clones than CD4+ T cells on average. Low levels of normalized T-cell clonal expansion were also shown by some nonresponding patients. At doses of 0.1 to 3.0 mg/kg, clonal expansion of both CD4+ and CD8+ blood T cells was observed from baseline to week 6. In the 0.1-3.0 mg/kg groups, partial responders had among the lowest normalized peripheral clonal expansion, particularly in CD8+ T cells. The antigen specificity of the peripheral T cells that underwent clonal expansion was not determined.

About this clone: What antigen it recognizes has not been identified. Base qualities are not at hand, and no much larger clone is one base apart.

The germline V gene supplies CDR1 KGHSH and CDR2 LQKENI. V lost 6 bases and J lost 4 bases, and the count of bases not matched to a germline gene is 8. The CDR3 contains 15 residues, cysteine and phenylalanine counted. The CDR3 DNA has 45 bases and is translated from base 1. The trial excluded patients who had a history of autoimmune disease or were on systemic immunosuppression. Peripheral blood for TCR sequencing was collected from all dose cohorts at baseline, on cycle 4 day 1, and on cycle 7 day 1. The samples were drawn from a first-in-human, open-label, multicenter phase I dose-escalation trial of ivuxolimab. Adults with locally advanced or metastatic melanoma, renal cell, hepatocellular, or head and neck squamous cell carcinoma were enrolled in the trial. CD4+ and CD8+ T cells were sorted separately from peripheral blood before TCR sequencing. Genomic DNA was extracted from sorted cells for sequencing of the TCRbeta CDR3 region. TCRbeta CDR3 regions were sequenced using the immunoSEQ Assay. As stored in TCRdb, this immuneACCESS dataset retains in-frame rearrangements with V and J assigned. A fraction of the clones does not appear; measured against another copy, unresolved V genes explain less than half of the discrepancy, and the remainder lacks a known reason. The sample table contains around 94,000 clones; only one count was recorded for 70% to 85% of them. The top ten clonotypes cover 3.8% of the sample.

The sample in question was CD4+ or CD8+ T cells sorted from blood, obtained in a trial of the OX40 agonist ivuxolimab. The V and J genes are TRBV18 and TRBJ2-1; 8 central bases correspond to TRBD2. This clonotype was sampled from an adult with an advanced solid tumor such as melanoma, head and neck, liver or kidney cancer. DNA sequence: TGTGCCAGCTCGGCATCGAGCGGGGGTTACAATGAGCAGTTCTTC. It is translated as CASSASSGGYNEQFF.